What follows are 9 T cell receptor beta chains derived from one specimen sequenced in a study of blood T cell repertoires in COVID-19. Assay: immunoSEQ multiplex PCR; the TCRdb copy retains only in-frame clones and omits some. The data show 300,000 to 450,000 clones, 88% seen once. Sample: PBMCs or T cells enriched from blood (not recorded which). All receptors derive from a woman aged 25 to 45 who had been exposed to COVID-19.

This clone was detected once. V and J are TRBV21-1 and TRBJ1-5; the tabulated D call, TRBD1, remains unverified against the DNA. TRBV21-1 represents a pseudogene. The CDR3 covers 14 residues. CDR3 nucleotides: TGTGCCAGCAACCTCAGATTAAATAATCAGCCCCAGCATTTT. As protein: CASNLRLNNQPQHF.

This sequence joins TRBV7-9 and TRBJ2-1, with D tentatively TRBD1 (5 bases). The CDR3 has 15 residues. Germline V gene lookup returns CDR1 SEHNR and CDR2 FQNEAQ (reference sequence). V dropped 3 bases and J dropped 2 bases, with 11 bases sitting between them. The DNA of the CDR3 is TGTGCCAGCAGCTTTGACAGAGGCGCCTACAATGAGCAGTTCTTC. It specifies CASSFDRGAYNEQFF.

The V and J genes are TRBV27 and TRBJ2-3; D is perhaps TRBD2 (6 bases). The V gene lost 6 bases and the J gene lost 1 base, with 11 bases spanning the gap. CDR1 MNHEY and CDR2 SMNVEV come from the germline V gene (reference sequence). The CDR3 runs 14 residues. The CDR3 DNA reads TGTGCCAGCAGCTCCCCGGGGGGCACAGATACGCAGTATTTT. Its protein is CASSSPGGTDTQYF.

This chain connects TRBV12-5 to TRBJ2-1; the match to TRBD2 covers 7 bases. Germline trimming cut 8 bases from V and 2 bases from J; bases unmatched to any gene: 0. The germline gives CDR1 LGHNT, CDR2 FRNRAP. The CDR3 is made up of 12 amino acids. This CDR3 reads CASSGAYNEQFF. CDR3 nucleotides: TGTGCTAGTAGCGGGGCCTACAATGAGCAGTTCTTC.

V and J are TRBV6-1 and TRBJ2-7, with D perhaps TRBD1 (5 bases). Looked up from germline, CDR1 is MNHNS and CDR2 is SASEGT. With 2 bases removed from V and 7 bases from J, the gap between germline ends came to 9 bases. CDR3 length: 12 residues. The CDR3: CASSEQTVEQYF. The CDR3 DNA follows: TGTGCCAGCAGTGAACAGACAGTTGAGCAGTACTTC.

The chain joins TRBV9 to TRBJ2-1; 13 bases map to TRBD2. The CDR3 has 18 amino acids. Germline-derived CDR1 and CDR2 are SGDLS and YYNGEE. With V trimmed by 4 bases and J by 4 bases, 11 bases remained unmatched. CDR3 region: CASSPRLAGGTGYNEQFF. CDR3 nucleotide sequence: TGTGCCAGCAGCCCTCGACTAGCGGGAGGAACCGGATACAATGAGCAGTTCTTC.

The CDR3 is CAWSVYPPGTSYNEQFF. The CDR3 DNA is TGTGCCTGGAGTGTATACCCCCCCGGGACTAGCTACAATGAGCAGTTCTTC. The rearrangement joins TRBV30 to TRBJ2-1; 8 positions match TRBD2. Losses at the gene ends were 0 bases for V and 3 bases for J; bases not matched to a gene: 10. This CDR3 has 17 residues. Germline CDR1 and CDR2: GTSNPN and SVGIG (reference sequence).

This chain joins TRBV7-2 and TRBJ1-2; D remains unclear. This CDR3 has 14 residues. The germline V and J ends were trimmed by 1 base and 7 bases, with 13 bases remaining between them. Per germline, CDR1 SGHTA and CDR2 FQGNSA. Here the CDR3 DNA reads TGTGCCAGCAGCTTAGACGCGGGCAAGGGTGGCTACACCTTC. It specifies CASSLDAGKGGYTF. Complete variable domain (other parts from reference TRBV7-2 and TRBJ1-2): GAGVSQSPSNKVTEKGKDVELRCDPISGHTALYWYRQSLGQGLEFLIYFQGNSAPDKSGLPSDRFSAERTGGSVSTLTIQRTQQEDSAVYLCASSLDAGKGGYTFGSGTRLTVV.

In its sample, this clone was seen once. The chain links TRBV28 to TRBJ2-5; tentative D call: TRBD1 (5 bases). This CDR3 region has 12 residues. V lost 7 bases to trimming and J lost 4 bases, with 10 bases between them. CDR1 and CDR2 from the germline V gene are MDHEN and SYDVKM. CDR3 sequence reads: CASNERGETQYF. In nucleotides, the CDR3 is TGTGCCAGCAACGAAAGGGGAGAGACCCAGTACTTC.